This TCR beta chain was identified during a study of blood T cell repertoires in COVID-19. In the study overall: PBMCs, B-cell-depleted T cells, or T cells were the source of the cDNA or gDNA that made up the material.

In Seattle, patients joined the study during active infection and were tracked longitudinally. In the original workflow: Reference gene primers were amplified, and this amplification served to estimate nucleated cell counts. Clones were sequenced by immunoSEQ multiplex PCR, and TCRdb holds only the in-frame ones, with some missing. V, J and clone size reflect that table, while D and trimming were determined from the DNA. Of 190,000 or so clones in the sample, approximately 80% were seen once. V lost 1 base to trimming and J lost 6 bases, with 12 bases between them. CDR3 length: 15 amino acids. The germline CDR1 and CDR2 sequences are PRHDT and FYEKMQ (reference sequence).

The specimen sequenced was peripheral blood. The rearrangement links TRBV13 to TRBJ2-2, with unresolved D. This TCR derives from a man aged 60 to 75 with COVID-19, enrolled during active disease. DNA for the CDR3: TGTGCCAGCAGCTTAGAATTGGGTCAGGCCGGGGAGCTGTTTTTT. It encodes CASSLELGQAGELFF.